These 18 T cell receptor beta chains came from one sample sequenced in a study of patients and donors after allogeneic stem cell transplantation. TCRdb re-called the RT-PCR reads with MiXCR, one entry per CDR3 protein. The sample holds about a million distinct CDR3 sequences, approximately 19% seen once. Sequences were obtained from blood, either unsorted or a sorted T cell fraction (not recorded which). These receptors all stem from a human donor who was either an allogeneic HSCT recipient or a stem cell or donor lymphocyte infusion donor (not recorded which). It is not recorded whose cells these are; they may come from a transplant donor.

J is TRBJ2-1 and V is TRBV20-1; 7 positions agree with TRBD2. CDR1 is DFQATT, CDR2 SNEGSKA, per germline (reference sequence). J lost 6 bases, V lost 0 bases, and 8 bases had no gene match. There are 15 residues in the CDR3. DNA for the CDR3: TGCAGTGCTAGAGATCTAGCGGAGGGGTCCAATGAGCAGTTCTTC. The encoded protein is CSARDLAEGSNEQFF.

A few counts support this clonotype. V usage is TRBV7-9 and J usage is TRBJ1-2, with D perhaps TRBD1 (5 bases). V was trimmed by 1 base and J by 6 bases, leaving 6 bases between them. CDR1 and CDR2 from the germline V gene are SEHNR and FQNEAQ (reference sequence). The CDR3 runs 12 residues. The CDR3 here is CASSLVQDGYTF. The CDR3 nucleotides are TGTGCCAGCAGCTTAGTACAGGATGGCTACACCTTC.

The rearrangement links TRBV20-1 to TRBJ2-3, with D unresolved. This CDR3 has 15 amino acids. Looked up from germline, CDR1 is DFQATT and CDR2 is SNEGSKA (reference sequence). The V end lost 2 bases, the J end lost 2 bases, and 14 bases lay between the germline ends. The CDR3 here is CSARRPTAATDTQYF. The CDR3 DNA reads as TGCAGTGCTAGACGGCCTACGGCGGCCACAGATACGCAGTATTTT.

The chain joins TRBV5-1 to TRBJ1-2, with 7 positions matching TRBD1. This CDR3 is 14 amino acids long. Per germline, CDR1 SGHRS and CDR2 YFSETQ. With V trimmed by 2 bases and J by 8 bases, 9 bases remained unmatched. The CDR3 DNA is TGCGCCAGCAGCTTCGGCAGGGGGAGAGAAGGCTACACCTTC. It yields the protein CASSFGRGREGYTF.

The CDR3 loop is CRVANEQFF. CDR3 in DNA: TGCAGGGTGGCCAATGAGCAGTTCTTC. The rearrangement uses TRBV20-1 and TRBJ2-1; D gene ambiguous. This CDR3 has 9 residues. Germline V gene data show CDR1 as DFQATT and CDR2 as SNEGSKA (reference sequence).

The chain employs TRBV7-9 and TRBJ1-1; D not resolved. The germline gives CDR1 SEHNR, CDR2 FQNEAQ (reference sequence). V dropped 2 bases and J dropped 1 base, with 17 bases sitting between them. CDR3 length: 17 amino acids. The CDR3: CASSLSFGPWGNTEAFF. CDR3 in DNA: TGTGCCAGCAGCTTATCGTTCGGACCCTGGGGGAACACTGAAGCTTTCTTT. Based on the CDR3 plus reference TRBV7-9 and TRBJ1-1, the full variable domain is DTGVSQNPRHKITKRGQNVTFRCDPISEHNRLYWYRQTLGQGPEFLTYFQNEAQLEKSRLLSDRFSAERPKGSFSTLEIQRTEQGDSAMYLCASSLSFGPWGNTEAFFGQGTRLTVV.

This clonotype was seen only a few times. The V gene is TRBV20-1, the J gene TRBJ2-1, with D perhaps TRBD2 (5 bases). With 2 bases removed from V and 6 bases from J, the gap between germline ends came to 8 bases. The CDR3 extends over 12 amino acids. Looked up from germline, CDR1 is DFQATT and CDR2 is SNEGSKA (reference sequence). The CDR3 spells CSARWRVNEQFF. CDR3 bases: TGCAGTGCTAGATGGCGGGTCAATGAGCAGTTCTTC.

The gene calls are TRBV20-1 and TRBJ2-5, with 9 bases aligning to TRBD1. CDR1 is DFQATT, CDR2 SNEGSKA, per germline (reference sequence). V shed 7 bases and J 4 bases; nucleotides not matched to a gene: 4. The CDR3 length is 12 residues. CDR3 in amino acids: CSVTGGLETQYF. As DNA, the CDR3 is TGCAGTGTAACAGGGGGCCTAGAGACCCAGTACTTC.

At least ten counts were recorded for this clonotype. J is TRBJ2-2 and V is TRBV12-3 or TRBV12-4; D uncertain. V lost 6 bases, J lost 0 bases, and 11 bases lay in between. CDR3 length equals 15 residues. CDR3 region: CASSRPKTNTGELFF. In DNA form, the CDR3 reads TGTGCCAGCAGCCGCCCAAAGACGAACACCGGGGAGCTGTTTTTT.

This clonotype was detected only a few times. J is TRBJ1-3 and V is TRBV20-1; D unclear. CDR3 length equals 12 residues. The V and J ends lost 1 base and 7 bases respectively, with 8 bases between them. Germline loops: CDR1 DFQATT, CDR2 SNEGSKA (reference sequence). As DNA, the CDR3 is TGCAGTGCTAGAGGGCAGGTTAACACCATATATTTT. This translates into CSARGQVNTIYF.

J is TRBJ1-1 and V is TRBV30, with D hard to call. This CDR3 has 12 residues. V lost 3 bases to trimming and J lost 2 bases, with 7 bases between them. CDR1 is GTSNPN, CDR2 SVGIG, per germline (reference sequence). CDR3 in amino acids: CAWRQYNTEAFF. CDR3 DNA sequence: TGTGCCTGGAGGCAGTACAACACTGAAGCTTTCTTT.

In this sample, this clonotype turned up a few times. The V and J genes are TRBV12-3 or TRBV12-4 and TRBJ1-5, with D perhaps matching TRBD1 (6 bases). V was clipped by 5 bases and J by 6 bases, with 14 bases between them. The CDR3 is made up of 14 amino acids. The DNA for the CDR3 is TGTGCCAGCAGTCAAACAGGGTCTGGTCAGCCCCAGCATTTT. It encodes CASSQTGSGQPQHF.

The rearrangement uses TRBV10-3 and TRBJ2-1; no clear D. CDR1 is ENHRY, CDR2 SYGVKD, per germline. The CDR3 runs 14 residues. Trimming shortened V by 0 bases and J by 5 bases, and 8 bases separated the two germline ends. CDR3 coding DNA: TGTGCCATCAGTGAGTCGAGTATCGACAATGAGCAGTTCTTC. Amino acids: CAISESSIDNEQFF.

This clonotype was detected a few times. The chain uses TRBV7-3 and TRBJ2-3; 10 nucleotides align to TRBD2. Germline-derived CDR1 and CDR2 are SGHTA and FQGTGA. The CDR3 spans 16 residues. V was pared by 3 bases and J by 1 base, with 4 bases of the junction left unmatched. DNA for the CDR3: TGTGCCAGCAGCTTGACCGGGACTAGCGGCACAGATACGCAGTATTTT. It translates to CASSLTGTSGTDTQYF.

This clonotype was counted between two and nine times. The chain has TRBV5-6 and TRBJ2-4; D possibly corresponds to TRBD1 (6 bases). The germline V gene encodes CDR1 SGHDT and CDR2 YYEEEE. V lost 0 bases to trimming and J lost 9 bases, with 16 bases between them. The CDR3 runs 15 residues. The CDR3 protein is CASSLGKGGRTIQYF. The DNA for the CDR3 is TGTGCCAGCAGCTTGGGTAAAGGGGGAAGGACCATTCAGTACTTC. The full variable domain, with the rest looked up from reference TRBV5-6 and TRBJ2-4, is DAGVTQSPTHLIKTRGQQVTLRCSPKSGHDTVSWYQQALGQGPQFIFQYYEEEERQRGNFPDRFSGHQFPNYSSELNVNALLLGDSALYLCASSLGKGGRTIQYFGAGTRLSVL.

CDR3 in amino acids: CSVAGPGSETQYF. The CDR3 DNA is TGCAGCGTCGCGGGACCGGGGTCCGAGACCCAGTACTTC. The V call is TRBV29-1, the J call TRBJ2-5; D perhaps matches TRBD2 (6 bases). Germline V gene sequence: CDR1 SQVTM, CDR2 ANQGSEA. Trimming removed 6 bases at V and 5 bases at J, with 16 bases between. This CDR3 spans 13 amino acids.

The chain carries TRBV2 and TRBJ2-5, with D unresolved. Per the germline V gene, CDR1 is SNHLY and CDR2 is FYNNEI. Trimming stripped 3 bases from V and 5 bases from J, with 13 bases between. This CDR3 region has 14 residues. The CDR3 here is CASSEAHSWETQYF. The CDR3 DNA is TGTGCCAGCAGTGAGGCTCACTCCTGGGAGACCCAGTACTTC.

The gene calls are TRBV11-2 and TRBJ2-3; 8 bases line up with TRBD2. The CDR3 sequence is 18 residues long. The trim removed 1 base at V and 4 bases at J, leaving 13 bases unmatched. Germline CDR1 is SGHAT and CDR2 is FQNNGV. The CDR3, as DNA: TGTGCCAGCAGCTTAGTTGGGGGGCGGGGGGCCCGTGCAGATACGCAGTATTTT. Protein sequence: CASSLVGGRGARADTQYF.